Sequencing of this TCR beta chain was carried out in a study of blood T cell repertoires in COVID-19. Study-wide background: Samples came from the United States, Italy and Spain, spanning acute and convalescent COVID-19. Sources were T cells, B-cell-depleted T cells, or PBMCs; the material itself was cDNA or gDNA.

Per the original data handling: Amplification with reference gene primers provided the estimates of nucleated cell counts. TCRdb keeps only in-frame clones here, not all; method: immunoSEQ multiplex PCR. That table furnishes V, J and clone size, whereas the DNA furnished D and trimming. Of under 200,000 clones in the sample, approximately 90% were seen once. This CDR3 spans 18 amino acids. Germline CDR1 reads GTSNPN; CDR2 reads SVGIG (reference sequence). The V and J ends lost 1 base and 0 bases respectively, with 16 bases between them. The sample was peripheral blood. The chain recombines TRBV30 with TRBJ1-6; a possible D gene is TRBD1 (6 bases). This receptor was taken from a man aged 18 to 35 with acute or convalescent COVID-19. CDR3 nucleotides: TGTGCCTGGAGTGCCCCGTACAGGGCCAGCTCCTATAATTCACCCCTCCACTTT. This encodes CAWSAPYRASSYNSPLHF.